The sample holds many counts of the clone carrying this T cell receptor (beta chain). What it binds is unknown. In this cohort, patients with other autoimmune diseases, uncontrolled infections, pregnancy or lactation were excluded. The data stem from a study of Graves' ophthalmopathy and Graves' hyperthyroidism. Overall study context: Before any treatment, peripheral blood was taken at the initial diagnosis.

Amplified material comprised TCR beta CDR3 regions derived from RNA transcripts. The first round was an RT-PCR with HTBI primers, and the second round was a multiplex PCR. TCRdb independently ran MiXCR on the multiplex PCR reads; one entry per CDR3 protein. Here the sample spans 660,000 or so distinct CDR3 sequences, approximately 39% being singletons. The study's findings and limits: Built on 13 signatures, a model told ophthalmopathy apart from stable hyperthyroidism with 85% to 90% sensitivity and under 83% specificity. The model predicted ophthalmopathy progression with roughly 70% sensitivity and approximately 72% specificity.

The sequencing sample was made of peripheral blood. This TCR was sampled from an adult man with Graves' ophthalmopathy.

This chain's CDR3 is CATRLGVESPLHF. The CDR3 DNA reads as TGTGCCACAAGGCTCGGGGTGGAGTCACCCCTCCACTTT. The chain links TRBV2 to TRBJ1-6; D gene ambiguous. The CDR3 consists of 13 residues. The ends were cut back, 10 bases at V and 10 bases at J, with 17 bases in the middle. Germline V gives CDR1 SNHLY, CDR2 FYNNEI.